Shown below are 19 T cell receptor beta chains from a single sample sequenced in a study of cytomegalovirus exposure and HLA in healthy donors. PCR was performed using 60 Vbeta and 13 Jbeta primers. Sequenced by immunoSEQ multiplex PCR; TCRdb stores in-frame clones only, minus some. The sample contains some 150,000 clones, 60% to 80% of which appear only once. Sequenced input: PBMCs. Receptors originate from a man in his forties or fifties in good health and CMV-seropositive.

V and J are TRBV5-1 and TRBJ2-4; weak D call: TRBD2 (5 bases). Germline V lookup: CDR1 SGHRS, CDR2 YFSETQ. CDR3 length equals 16 residues. Trimming left V 0 bases short and J 1 base short, with 11 bases between. The CDR3 reads CASSLDPGNAKNIQYF. The CDR3, as DNA: TGCGCCAGCAGCTTGGATCCGGGAAACGCCAAAAACATTCAGTACTTC.

The V call is TRBV4-1, the J call TRBJ2-1; TRBD2 aligns across 10 bases. V was pared by 0 bases and J by 5 bases, with 7 bases of the junction left unmatched. The germline gives CDR1 MGHRA, CDR2 YSYEKL. The CDR3 consists of 17 residues. The CDR3 DNA is TGCGCCAGCAGCCAAGAAACTAGCGGGATTATTGACAATGAGCAGTTCTTC. This gives the protein CASSQETSGIIDNEQFF.

The chain uses TRBV18 and TRBJ2-3; 7 bases are shared with TRBD1. Germline values: CDR1 KGHSH, CDR2 LQKENI. Trimming at V came to 8 bases and at J to 2 bases, leaving 4 bases not matched to a gene. The CDR3 covers 13 residues. The CDR3 bases are TGTGCCAGCGGTACAGGGGCCACAGATACGCAGTATTTT. Amino acid sequence: CASGTGATDTQYF.

The J gene is TRBJ2-1, the V gene TRBV27; 9 bases fit TRBD2. The CDR3 is 17 residues long. Germline V gene lookup returns CDR1 MNHEY and CDR2 SMNVEV (reference sequence). Trimming at V came to 5 bases and at J to 3 bases, leaving 11 bases not matched to a gene. The CDR3 DNA reads as TGTGCCAGCAGTCCCCGGGATAGCGGGAGCGGCTACAATGAGCAGTTCTTC. Translating it yields CASSPRDSGSGYNEQFF.

This chain connects TRBV13 to TRBJ2-7; tentatively, D is TRBD1 (6 bases). The CDR3 length is 15 residues. Germline V gene data show CDR1 as PRHDT and CDR2 as FYEKMQ (reference sequence). The ends were cut back, 5 bases at V and 6 bases at J, with 20 bases in the middle. The CDR3 nucleotides read TGTGCCAGCAGCCGACGGGACACCGGTAGTGGCGAGCAGTACTTC. Its protein product is CASSRRDTGSGEQYF.

Comment on this clone: Other DNA sequences within the sample encode an identical CDR3. The rearrangement links TRBV9 to TRBJ2-2; D unclear. This CDR3 region has 12 residues. In germline, CDR1 is SGDLS, CDR2 YYNGEE. V gave up 0 bases and J gave up 7 bases, with 4 bases separating them. CDR3 in amino acids: CASSVAGGELFF. In DNA, the CDR3 is TGTGCCAGCAGCGTAGCGGGCGGGGAGCTGTTTTTT.

The rearrangement joins TRBV19 to TRBJ1-2; D is possibly TRBD1 (6 bases). There are 15 residues in the CDR3. CDR1 LNHDA and CDR2 SQIVND come from the germline V gene (reference sequence). V lost 6 bases and J 3 bases, leaving 17 bases between the germline ends. As DNA, the CDR3 is TGTGCCAGTAGGTGGGCCCCGACAGGCCACTATGGCTACACCTTC. It yields the protein CASRWAPTGHYGYTF.

This clone appeared a few times. V and J are TRBV28 and TRBJ2-1; a weak D match, TRBD1 (5 bases). The CDR3 runs 11 residues. Germline loops: CDR1 MDHEN, CDR2 SYDVKM. Trimming took 7 bases from V and 4 from J, leaving 5 bases between them. The CDR3 DNA reads TGTGCCAGCACAGGGTACAATGAGCAGTTCTTC. Translation: CASTGYNEQFF.

The rearrangement links TRBV7-9 to TRBJ2-4; 8 bases match TRBD1. This CDR3 is 15 amino acids long. Germline V lookup: CDR1 SEHNR, CDR2 FQNEAQ (reference sequence). Trimming at V came to 5 bases and at J to 12 bases, leaving 15 bases not matched to a gene. The CDR3: CASSRHLDRGASQYF. The CDR3 region has the DNA TGTGCCAGCAGCCGACATCTCGACAGGGGAGCTAGTCAGTACTTC.

The V and J genes are TRBV19 and TRBJ2-7, with 7 bases fitting TRBD1. Germline CDR1 is LNHDA and CDR2 is SQIVND (reference sequence). This CDR3 region has 20 residues. After removal of 0 bases from V and 2 bases from J, the junction contained 19 bases not matched to a gene. CDR3 sequence: CASSIDSAPWGDRAAYEQYF. DNA for the CDR3: TGTGCCAGTAGTATAGATTCGGCGCCTTGGGGAGACAGGGCGGCCTACGAGCAGTACTTC.

The chain is built from TRBV5-4 and TRBJ2-2; tentatively, D is TRBD1 (5 bases). V was pared by 4 bases and J by 0 bases, with 16 bases between. Per germline, CDR1 SGHNT and CDR2 YYREEE (reference sequence). This CDR3 spans 17 amino acids. CDR3 sequence reads: CASSGAKQLPNTGELFF. The CDR3 bases are TGTGCCAGCAGCGGGGCTAAACAGCTTCCGAACACCGGGGAGCTGTTTTTT.

Points on this clone: The junction and the germline gene differ at one end; a read error may be behind it. This chain uses TRBV6-1 with TRBJ2-4, with TRBD1 as a possible D gene (5 bases). The CDR3 has 14 residues. From germline, CDR1 is MNHNS and CDR2 SASEGT. In DNA form, the CDR3 reads TGTGCCAGCAGTGACCAGGGTCCCGAAAACAGTCAGTACTTC. This translates into CASSDQGPENSQYF.

This sequence joins TRBV5-6 and TRBJ2-2; 7 bases align to TRBD1. After removal of 0 bases from V and 7 bases from J, the junction contained 3 bases not matched to a gene. The CDR3 has 14 amino acids. CDR1 is SGHDT and CDR2 is YYEEEE in the germline V gene. The CDR3 bases are TGTGCCAGCAGCTTGGGACAGGGTGACGGGGAGCTGTTTTTT. It codes for CASSLGQGDGELFF.

This clone was recorded a few times. This rearrangement joins TRBV6-1 to TRBJ2-2; perhaps TRBD2 as D (7 bases). The CDR3 sequence is 13 residues long. CDR1 and CDR2 from the germline V gene are MNHNS and SASEGT. V was clipped by 5 bases and J by 6 bases, with 10 bases between them. DNA for the CDR3: TGTGCCAGCAGTACAGGGAGGGCCGGGGAGCTGTTTTTT. Translation gives CASSTGRAGELFF.

The chain couples TRBV19 to TRBJ2-7, with 10 bases aligning to TRBD1. After removal of 6 bases from V and 5 bases from J, the junction contained 7 bases not matched to a gene. The CDR3 has 14 amino acids. From germline, CDR1 is LNHDA and CDR2 SQIVND (reference sequence). This chain's CDR3 is CASRIGQGVNEQYF. In nucleotides, the CDR3 is TGTGCCAGTAGAATCGGACAGGGGGTCAACGAGCAGTACTTC. Full variable domain (missing parts from reference TRBV19 and TRBJ2-7): DGGITQSPKYLFRKEGQNVTLSCEQNLNHDAMYWYRQDPGQGLRLIYYSQIVNDFQKGDIAEGYSVSREKKESFPLTVTSAQKNPTAFYLCASRIGQGVNEQYFGPGTRLTVT.

Only a few counts were recorded for this clone. The chain combines TRBV6-5 with TRBJ1-2; D unclear. The CDR3 runs to 14 residues. Germline CDR1 is MNHEY and CDR2 is SVGAGI. Trimming removed 2 bases from V and 4 bases from J, with 11 bases in between. CDR3 sequence reads: CASSYTQRSYGYTF. The CDR3 DNA reads TGTGCCAGCAGTTACACCCAGCGGAGCTATGGCTACACCTTC.

The V call is TRBV5-8, the J call TRBJ2-1; D perhaps matches TRBD2 (5 bases). The CDR3 covers 13 residues. Trimming stripped 3 bases from V and 5 bases from J, with 9 bases between. Germline V CDR1 and CDR2: SGHTS, YDEGEE. In nucleotides, the CDR3 is TGTGCCAGCAGCTCGACTAACCACAATGAGCAGTTCTTC. Translating it yields CASSSTNHNEQFF.

Comments on this clone: Other DNA sequences of this sample code for an identical CDR3. The chain couples TRBV5-4 to TRBJ1-2; perhaps TRBD1 as D (5 bases). CDR1 is SGHNT and CDR2 is YYREEE in the germline V gene (reference sequence). V gave up 0 bases and J gave up 2 bases, with 5 bases separating them. The CDR3 extends over 13 amino acids. The CDR3 loop is CASSLAGNYGYTF. DNA for the CDR3: TGTGCCAGCAGCTTGGCAGGGAACTATGGCTACACCTTC.

V usage is TRBV28 and J usage is TRBJ2-1; the D is unclear. Germline V gene data show CDR1 as MDHEN and CDR2 as SYDVKM. The V gene lost 2 bases and the J gene lost 7 bases, with 12 bases spanning the gap. The CDR3 totals 14 residues. The CDR3 protein is CASSLVDPGNEQFF. The CDR3 DNA reads TGTGCCAGCAGTTTAGTCGATCCCGGGAATGAGCAGTTCTTC. The complete variable domain, with remaining parts taken from reference TRBV28 and TRBJ2-1, reads DVKVTQSSRYLVKRTGEKVFLECVQDMDHENMFWYRQDPGLGLRLIYFSYDVKMKEKGDIPEGYSVSREKKERFSLILESASTNQTSMYLCASSLVDPGNEQFFGPGTRLTVL.